The 8 T cell receptor beta chains below all came from one sample that was sequenced in a study of identical twins. TCRdb reanalysed the 5' RACE reads using MiXCR and keeps one entry per CDR3 protein. The repertoire holds about 250,000 distinct CDR3 sequences, with about 8% as singletons. These data were also reused for a study on yellow fever vaccine responses in identical twins.

Sample: CD8+ T cells sorted from blood. These receptors came from a woman younger than 30 in good health.

At least ten counts were recorded for this clonotype. V and J are TRBV20-1 and TRBJ1-5; TRBD1 matches 7 bases. V trimming: 2 bases; J trimming: 5 bases; junction bases outside the gene matches: 6. The CDR3 runs 14 residues. The germline V gene has CDR1 DFQATT and CDR2 SNEGSKA (reference sequence). CDR3 sequence (DNA): TGCAGTGCTAGACGGGACAGCGGATATCAGCCCCAGCATTTT. Protein sequence: CSARRDSGYQPQHF.

The chain joins TRBV4-3 to TRBJ2-1; D remains unclear. Germline values: CDR1 LGHNA, CDR2 YSLEER. Trimming cost V 2 bases and J 5 bases, with 7 bases left between them. This CDR3 has 13 amino acids. CDR3 residues: CASSQLTDNEQFF. The CDR3 region has the DNA TGCGCCAGCAGCCAACTAACTGACAATGAGCAGTTCTTC.

This clonotype occurred many times. The chain has TRBV6-1 and TRBJ2-1; 9 bases agree with TRBD1. V was clipped by 5 bases and J by 4 bases; unmatched bases: 6. CDR3 length: 15 amino acids. Germline V CDR1 and CDR2: MNHNS, SASEGT. The DNA of the CDR3 is TGTGCCAGCAGTACCTCCGGGACAGGGTACAATGAGCAGTTCTTC. Its translation: CASSTSGTGYNEQFF.

The chain is built from TRBV27 and TRBJ2-5; TRBD2 might be the D (6 bases). V was shortened by 6 bases and J by 2 bases, with 10 bases between the two germline ends. From germline, CDR1 is MNHEY and CDR2 SMNVEV (reference sequence). This CDR3 comprises 13 residues. CDR3 DNA sequence: TGTGCCAGCAGCCGACTAGAGCAAGAGACCCAGTACTTC. It specifies CASSRLEQETQYF.

The gene calls are TRBV6-1 and TRBJ2-7; no firm D call. The V end lost 7 bases, the J end lost 4 bases, and 8 bases lay between the germline ends. The CDR3 contains 11 residues. The germline V gene has CDR1 MNHNS and CDR2 SASEGT. CDR3 sequence (DNA): TGTGCCAGCACTGACTGGTACGAGCAGTACTTC. Translating it yields CASTDWYEQYF.

V usage is TRBV7-3 and J usage is TRBJ2-3; perhaps TRBD2 as D (5 bases). Germline V lookup: CDR1 SGHTA, CDR2 FQGTGA. V was shortened by 1 base and J by 5 bases, with 16 bases between the two germline ends. The CDR3 has 16 amino acids. The DNA of the CDR3 is TGTGCCAGCAGCTTAAAGTCTCCTAGCTGGGGAGATACGCAGTATTTT. This encodes CASSLKSPSWGDTQYF.

This clonotype was seen only a few times. This chain links TRBV3-1 with TRBJ2-1; 9 bases map to TRBD2. The germline V gene encodes CDR1 LGHDT and CDR2 YNNKEL (reference sequence). The CDR3 has 16 amino acids. V was pared by 0 bases and J by 5 bases, with 5 bases of the junction left unmatched. The CDR3, as DNA: TGTGCCAGCAGCCAAGAAACCCCTAGCGGGAACAATGAGCAGTTCTTC. Its translation: CASSQETPSGNNEQFF.

This clonotype was seen a few times. The chain carries TRBV7-9 and TRBJ2-7; D tentatively fits TRBD1 or TRBD2 (5 bases each). Trimming stripped 1 base from V and 2 bases from J, with 12 bases between. Germline V gene data show CDR1 as SEHNR and CDR2 as FQNEAQ (reference sequence). The CDR3 length is 15 residues. CDR3 residues: CASSLVQGVPYEQYF. The CDR3 nucleotides read TGTGCCAGCAGCTTAGTTCAGGGAGTCCCCTACGAGCAGTACTTC.